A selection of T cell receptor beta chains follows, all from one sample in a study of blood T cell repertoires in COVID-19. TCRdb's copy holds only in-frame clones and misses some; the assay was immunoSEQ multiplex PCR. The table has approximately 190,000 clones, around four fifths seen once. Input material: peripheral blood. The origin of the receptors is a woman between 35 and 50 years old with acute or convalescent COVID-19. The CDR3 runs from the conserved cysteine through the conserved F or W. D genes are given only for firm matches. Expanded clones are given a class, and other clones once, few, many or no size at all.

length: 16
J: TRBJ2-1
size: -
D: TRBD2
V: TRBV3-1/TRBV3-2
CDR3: CASSQERGLADNEQFF
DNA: TGTGCCAGCAGCCAAGAGAGGGGTCTAGCGGACAATGAGCAGTTCTTC

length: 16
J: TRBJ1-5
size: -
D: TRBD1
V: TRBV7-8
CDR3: CASSSRGPGVGQPQHF
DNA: TGTGCCAGCAGCTCCAGGGGGCCCGGGGTTGGTCAGCCCCAGCATTTT

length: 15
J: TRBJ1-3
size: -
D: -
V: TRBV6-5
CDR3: CASSYSSGSGNTIYF
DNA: TGTGCCAGCAGTTACTCTTCAGGGTCTGGAAACACCATATATTTT

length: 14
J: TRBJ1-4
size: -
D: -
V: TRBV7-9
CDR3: CASSRQTTNEKLFF
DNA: TGTGCCAGCAGCCGACAAACAACTAATGAAAAACTGTTTTTT

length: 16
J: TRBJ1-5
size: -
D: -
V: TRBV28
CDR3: CASSLQGSTFGQPQHF
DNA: TGTGCCAGCAGTTTGCAGGGCAGTACGTTCGGTCAGCCCCAGCATTTT

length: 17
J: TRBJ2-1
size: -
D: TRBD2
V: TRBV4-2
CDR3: CASSLTTSGGAENEQFF
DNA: TGTGCCAGCAGCCTCACCACTAGCGGGGGGGCGGAAAATGAGCAGTTCTTC

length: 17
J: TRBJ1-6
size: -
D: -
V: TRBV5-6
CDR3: CASSIRQTSSYNSPLHF
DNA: TGTGCCAGCAGCATTCGACAGACCAGCTCCTATAATTCACCCCTCCACTTT

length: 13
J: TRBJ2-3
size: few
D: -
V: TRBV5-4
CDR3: CASSFPSTDTQYF
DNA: TGTGCCAGCAGCTTCCCTAGCACAGATACGCAGTATTTT

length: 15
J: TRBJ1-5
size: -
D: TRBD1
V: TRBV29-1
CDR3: CSVANRTGFNQPQHF
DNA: TGCAGCGTTGCGAACAGGACAGGGTTCAATCAGCCCCAGCATTTT

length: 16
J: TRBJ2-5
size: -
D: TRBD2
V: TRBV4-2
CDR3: CASSLLLAGGQETQYF
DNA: TGTGCCAGCAGCCTTCTGTTAGCGGGAGGCCAAGAGACCCAGTACTTC

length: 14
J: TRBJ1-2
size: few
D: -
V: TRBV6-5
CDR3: CASTRPRVGYGYTF
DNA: TGTGCCAGCACCCGCCCCAGGGTAGGCTATGGCTACACCTTC

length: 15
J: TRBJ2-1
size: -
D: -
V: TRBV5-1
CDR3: CASSYLPTGEGEQFF
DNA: TGCGCCAGCAGCTACCTACCGACAGGGGAGGGTGAGCAGTTCTTC

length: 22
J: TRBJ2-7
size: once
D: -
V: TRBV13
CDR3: CASSLSRPYLSLAITPHYEQYF
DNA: TGTGCCAGCAGCTTAAGTCGTCCGTATCTGAGCCTAGCAATTACTCCTCACTACGAGCAGTACTTC

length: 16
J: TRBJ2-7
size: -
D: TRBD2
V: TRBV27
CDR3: CASSLSSGGAPYEQYF
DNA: TGTGCCAGCAGTTTATCGTCCGGGGGGGCCCCCTACGAGCAGTACTTC

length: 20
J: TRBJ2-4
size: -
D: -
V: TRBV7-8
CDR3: CASSLLAGGSFLVAKNIQYF
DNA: TGTGCCAGCAGCCTCCTCGCAGGTGGTTCATTTTTAGTGGCCAAAAACATTCAGTACTTC